Below, 14 T cell receptor beta chains from the same sample are listed, as sequenced in a study of T cell responses to AZD1222 COVID-19 vaccine (dated by TCRdb to about 2021). The time point label for this specimen denotes: baseline before first vaccination. Library creation used the immunoSEQ multiplex PCR assay. The table comes from immuneACCESS by way of TCRdb, which keeps in-frame sequences with V and J called. Part of the clones is missing from these tables; in studies checked, under half for an unresolved V gene and the rest for unknown reasons. The sample includes about 100,000 clones, with around 83% observed a single time. The ten top clones hold about 5% of the sample. The sample in question was peripheral blood, obtained on day 0 of AZD1222 vaccination. The receptor source for this set is an adult in good health.

The chain is built from TRBV7-3 and TRBJ1-1; possible D gene TRBD1, 5 bases. The length of the CDR3 is 13 residues. In germline, CDR1 is SGHTA, CDR2 FQGTGA. Trimming took 5 bases from V and 4 from J, leaving 11 bases between them. CDR3 DNA: TGTGCCAGCAGCCGTGCGGGGGGCACTGAAGCTTTCTTT. This sequence encodes CASSRAGGTEAFF.

Concerning this clone itself: Within the sample, other DNA sequences also encode this same CDR3. The V gene is TRBV12-3 or TRBV12-4, the J gene TRBJ2-2; D is undetermined. The CDR3 has 13 amino acids. V lost 3 bases and J lost 5, with 7 bases in between. This CDR3 is CASSLDGTGELFF. Written as DNA, the CDR3 is TGTGCCAGCAGTTTGGACGGTACCGGGGAGCTGTTTTTT.

The chain has TRBV28 and TRBJ2-2, with 15 bases matching TRBD2. The J segment lost 0 bases and the V segment lost 4 bases, leaving 3 bases of the junction unmatched. Germline CDR1 reads MDHEN; CDR2 reads SYDVKM. The CDR3 covers 18 residues. For the CDR3, the DNA is TGTGCCAGCAGTTCCGGGACTAGCGGGAGGCCGAACACCGGGGAGCTGTTTTTT. This codes for CASSSGTSGRPNTGELFF.

Concerning this clone itself: The junction shows a germline mismatch at one end, possibly a read error. This chain links TRBV7-7 with TRBJ2-1; 9 bases match TRBD1. The CDR3 has 15 residues. Germline CDR1 SSHAT, CDR2 FNYEAQ (reference sequence). The CDR3 protein is CASSLFRTGEEEQFF. CDR3 nucleotide sequence: TGTGCTAGCAGCTTATTCCGGACAGGGGAAGAAGAGCAGTTCTTC.

This clone has a single count. In DNA, the CDR3 is TGTGCCAGCAGCTTAGGGGGACAGATCACCTACGAGCAGTACTTC. It codes for CASSLGGQITYEQYF. This sequence joins TRBV7-2 and TRBJ2-7, with 7 bases lining up with TRBD1. The CDR3 runs 15 residues. V dropped 1 base and J dropped 2; count of bases not matched to a gene: 5. Germline lookup yields CDR1 SGHTA and CDR2 FQGNSA.

This chain connects TRBV6-1 to TRBJ1-1; D unclear. Germline CDR1 MNHNS, CDR2 SASEGT. The V end lost 2 bases, the J end lost 4 bases, and 5 bases lay between the germline ends. There are 12 residues in the CDR3. This CDR3 reads CASSEFGTEAFF. CDR3 coding DNA: TGTGCCAGCAGTGAATTCGGCACTGAAGCTTTCTTT.

This clone was seen only once. V usage is TRBV2 and J usage is TRBJ1-3; a possible D gene is TRBD1 (6 bases). Trimming shortened V by 0 bases and J by 4 bases, and 10 bases separated the two germline ends. The CDR3 runs 15 residues. The germline CDR1 and CDR2 sequences are SNHLY and FYNNEI. DNA for the CDR3: TGTGCCAGCAGTGAAGCGGGGGGGCTAGGAAACACCATATATTTT. Translating it yields CASSEAGGLGNTIYF.

The rearrangement uses TRBV6-5 and TRBJ2-1, with a weak D call TRBD2 (5 bases). The germline V gene encodes CDR1 MNHEY and CDR2 SVGAGI. V lost 5 bases and J 0 bases, leaving 11 bases between the germline ends. The CDR3 has 15 amino acids. CDR3 amino acids: CASSPDWGSYNEQFF. CDR3 DNA sequence: TGTGCCAGCAGTCCGGACTGGGGCTCCTACAATGAGCAGTTCTTC.

This chain uses TRBV29-1 with TRBJ2-1, with D perhaps TRBD1 or TRBD2 (5 bases each). V lost 2 bases and J lost 6, with 8 bases in between. Germline V gives CDR1 SQVTM, CDR2 ANQGSEA. The CDR3 runs 12 residues. The CDR3 is CSVERGVNEQFF. For the CDR3, the DNA is TGCAGCGTTGAACGGGGCGTCAATGAGCAGTTCTTC.

The chain links TRBV2 to TRBJ2-1; D not certain. The V end lost 4 bases, the J end lost 9 bases, and 7 bases lay between the germline ends. The length of the CDR3 is 11 residues. CDR1 SNHLY and CDR2 FYNNEI come from the germline V gene. CDR3 DNA: TGTGCCAGCAGTGTGAAGCCTGAGCAGTTCTTC. The encoded protein is CASSVKPEQFF.

This sequence joins TRBV6-2 or TRBV6-3 and TRBJ1-5; the D gene is possibly TRBD1 (5 bases). This CDR3 is 14 amino acids long. The germline V gene has CDR1 MNHEY and CDR2 SVGEGT. Trimming removed 1 base at V and 7 bases at J, with 11 bases between. The CDR3, as DNA: TGTGCCAGCAGTTACTTCAGGGATGGACAGCCCCAGCATTTT. Its protein is CASSYFRDGQPQHF.

V usage is TRBV19 and J usage is TRBJ1-1; D is uncertain. Germline V gene sequence: CDR1 LNHDA, CDR2 SQIVND (reference sequence). V lost 3 bases and J lost 3, with 17 bases in between. There are 16 residues in the CDR3. The CDR3 DNA reads as TGTGCCAGTAGTATCGGCGTCGCGGCCTCCTACACTGAAGCTTTCTTT. Protein sequence: CASSIGVAASYTEAFF.

The rearrangement links TRBV7-2 to TRBJ1-3; 8 nucleotides match TRBD1. The CDR3 has 15 residues. The germline gives CDR1 SGHTA, CDR2 FQGNSA. J lost 2 bases, V lost 3 bases, and 3 bases had no gene match. The CDR3, as DNA: TGTGCCAGCAGCTTCCTGGACAGGGCTGGAAACACCATATATTTT. This codes for CASSFLDRAGNTIYF.

J is TRBJ1-5 and V is TRBV19, with 9 bases lining up with TRBD1. Germline V lookup: CDR1 LNHDA, CDR2 SQIVND (reference sequence). There are 13 residues in the CDR3. J lost 6 bases, V lost 6 bases, and 3 bases had no gene match. Here the CDR3 reads CASSTGGFQPQHF. The CDR3 region has the DNA TGTGCCAGTAGCACAGGGGGCTTTCAGCCCCAGCATTTT.